Below are 32 T cell receptor beta chains sequenced from a single sample in a study of T cell responses to AZD1222 COVID-19 vaccine. Some clones are missing from TCRdb's copy, which holds only in-frame ones; the method was immunoSEQ multiplex PCR. The sample lists approximately 49,000 clones, 79% occurring once. This sample comprised peripheral blood, obtained on day 0 of MenACWY control vaccination. These receptors were collected from an adult in good health.

J is TRBJ1-2 and V is TRBV30, with D unresolved. The CDR3 is 13 amino acids. Trimming removed 0 bases at V and 4 bases at J, with 9 bases between. CDR1 is GTSNPN, CDR2 SVGIG, per germline (reference sequence). The CDR3 DNA sequence: TGTGCCTGGAGTGTACGTAGCCGCTATGGCTACACCTTC. It specifies CAWSVRSRYGYTF.

The chain recombines TRBV19 with TRBJ1-1, with 8 bases fitting TRBD1. The ends lost 4 bases at V and 6 bases at J; junction bases unmatched: 10. Germline CDR1 LNHDA, CDR2 SQIVND (reference sequence). The CDR3 covers 15 residues. The CDR3 is CASSKQQGGGAEAFF. The CDR3 region has the DNA TGTGCCAGTAGTAAACAACAGGGGGGTGGCGCTGAAGCTTTCTTT.

This clone has just a few counts. This chain's CDR3 is CATGLSSSNEKLFF. The CDR3 nucleotides read TGTGCCACGGGATTGTCCTCTTCAAATGAAAAACTGTTTTTT. This sequence joins TRBV19 and TRBJ1-4; no clear D gene. CDR3 length equals 14 residues. The germline V gene encodes CDR1 LNHDA and CDR2 SQIVND (reference sequence). Deletions cut 10 bases from V and 5 bases from J, with 17 bases between.

This chain joins TRBV6-1 and TRBJ1-3; no firm D call. Germline V gene sequence: CDR1 MNHNS, CDR2 SASEGT. The CDR3 length is 14 residues. V lost 2 bases and J 4 bases, leaving 9 bases between the germline ends. The CDR3 sequence: CASSELGAGNTIYF. CDR3 sequence (DNA): TGTGCCAGCAGTGAATTGGGTGCCGGAAACACCATATATTTT.

The V call is TRBV12-3 or TRBV12-4, the J call TRBJ1-5, with D perhaps matching TRBD1 (5 bases). This CDR3 has 12 amino acids. Between the trimmed V and J ends, which lost 6 bases and 7 bases, there was a span of 10 bases. CDR3 protein: CASRGTDQPQHF. CDR3 sequence (DNA): TGTGCCAGCAGGGGGACGGACCAGCCCCAGCATTTT.

This chain joins TRBV20-1 and TRBJ2-5; TRBD2 might be the D (5 bases). CDR3 length: 13 residues. V lost 3 bases to trimming and J lost 2 bases, with 10 bases between them. CDR1 is DFQATT, CDR2 SNEGSKA, per germline (reference sequence). CDR3 sequence reads: CSASSVIQETQYF. The CDR3 region has the DNA TGCAGTGCTAGTAGCGTGATTCAAGAGACCCAGTACTTC.

The V gene is TRBV5-1, the J gene TRBJ1-1, with a possible D match to TRBD1 (5 bases). The CDR3 spans 14 residues. The germline V gene has CDR1 SGHRS and CDR2 YFSETQ. Between the trimmed V and J ends, which lost 2 bases and 5 bases, there was a span of 13 bases. The CDR3 DNA is TGCGCCAGCAGCTTAGGGGAGGGGAAGACTGAAGCTTTCTTT. Translation: CASSLGEGKTEAFF.

The chain combines TRBV21-1 with TRBJ1-2. TRBV21-1 is a pseudogene segment. CDR3 length equals 14 residues. This chain's CDR3 is CASSKVVENYGYTF. As DNA, the CDR3 is TGTGCCAGCAGCAAAGTCGTGGAGAACTATGGCTACACCTTC.

J is TRBJ2-2 and V is TRBV5-8, with a possible D match to TRBD1 (7 bases). Germline V CDR1 and CDR2: SGHTS, YDEGEE. The CDR3 runs to 16 residues. Trimming stripped 1 base from V and 9 bases from J, with 19 bases between. This chain's CDR3 is CASSLSQGRRSRELFF. The CDR3 DNA reads TGTGCCAGCAGCTTGTCACAGGGGAGGCGATCGAGGGAGCTGTTTTTT.

This clone was detected once. This rearrangement joins TRBV5-6 to TRBJ2-7; 16 nucleotides align to TRBD2. The V gene's germline CDR1 is SGHDT and CDR2 YYEEEE. The CDR3 length is 18 residues. With 3 bases clipped from V and 5 bases from J, the junction kept 11 bases outside the gene matches. CDR3 DNA sequence: TGTGCCAGCAGCTCCAACTCTAGGGGACTAGCGGGAGGGAACGAGCAGTACTTC. Encoded protein: CASSSNSRGLAGGNEQYF.

V usage is TRBV12-3 or TRBV12-4 and J usage is TRBJ2-7; 8 bases are a match to TRBD2. The CDR3 is 13 amino acids. V lost 6 bases, J lost 6 bases, and 7 bases stayed unmatched. CDR3 protein: CASRRGEGGEQYF. For the CDR3, the DNA is TGTGCCAGCAGGCGGGGGGAAGGAGGCGAGCAGTACTTC.

The chain links TRBV28 to TRBJ1-4; D is perhaps TRBD1 (5 bases). Germline CDR1 is MDHEN and CDR2 is SYDVKM. CDR3 length equals 13 residues. V shed 11 bases and J shed 3 bases, with 13 bases lying between them. The CDR3 coding sequence is TGTGCCGGAAGGGGTCCCTCTAATGAAAAACTGTTTTTT. Translated, it gives CAGRGPSNEKLFF.

J is TRBJ1-5 and V is TRBV5-5; 7 positions match TRBD1. CDR3 length: 16 amino acids. CDR1 and CDR2 from the germline V gene are SGHKS and YYEKEE (reference sequence). Trimming took 0 bases from V and 1 from J; bases not matched to a gene: 4. The CDR3 spells CASSLGGGASNQPQHF. In nucleotides, the CDR3 is TGTGCCAGCAGCTTGGGAGGGGGCGCGAGCAATCAGCCCCAGCATTTT.

J is TRBJ2-6 and V is TRBV2; TRBD1 is a possible D gene (6 bases). Trimming took 6 bases from V and 2 from J, leaving 11 bases between them. The CDR3 totals 15 residues. Germline V gene sequence: CDR1 SNHLY, CDR2 FYNNEI. The CDR3 DNA reads TGTGCCAGCAGGATAGGGGGAACTGGGGCCAACGTCCTGACTTTC. It encodes CASRIGGTGANVLTF.

The rearrangement uses TRBV6-5 and TRBJ1-3, with 7 bases matching TRBD1. The CDR3 is 16 amino acids. Germline values: CDR1 MNHEY, CDR2 SVGAGI. With 2 bases clipped from V and 5 bases from J, the junction kept 9 bases outside the gene matches. The CDR3 DNA follows: TGTGCCAGCAGTTACGGGAGACAGGGAGTAAGAAACACCATATATTTT. This codes for CASSYGRQGVRNTIYF.

The chain recombines TRBV13 with TRBJ2-1; 11 bases map to TRBD2. CDR1 is PRHDT, CDR2 FYEKMQ, per germline (reference sequence). Germline trimming cut 6 bases from V and 8 bases from J; bases unmatched to any gene: 12. This CDR3 spans 16 amino acids. The CDR3 bases are TGTGCCAGCAGTTGGCGACTAGCGGGACGCCTCTATGAGCAGTTCTTC. This codes for CASSWRLAGRLYEQFF.

The chain combines TRBV5-5 with TRBJ2-2, with no clear D. The CDR3 consists of 13 residues. Germline V lookup: CDR1 SGHKS, CDR2 YYEKEE (reference sequence). V lost 1 base and J lost 6, with 7 bases in between. CDR3 nucleotide sequence: TGTGCCAGCAGCTTGCTCGTCGCCGGGGAGCTGTTTTTT. This sequence encodes CASSLLVAGELFF.

This chain connects TRBV19 to TRBJ1-5; tentatively, D is TRBD1 (6 bases). The CDR3 consists of 13 residues. Looked up from germline, CDR1 is LNHDA and CDR2 is SQIVND (reference sequence). The germline V and J ends were trimmed by 9 bases and 11 bases, with 20 bases remaining between them. Written as DNA, the CDR3 is TGTGCCAGCCAGGGACACTTGGGAGGGGCCCAGCATTTT. Its translation: CASQGHLGGAQHF. Supplemented by reference TRBV19 and TRBJ1-5, the full variable domain reads DGGITQSPKYLFRKEGQNVTLSCEQNLNHDAMYWYRQDPGQGLRLIYYSQIVNDFQKGDIAEGYSVSREKKESFPLTVTSAQKNPTAFYLCASQGHLGGAQHFGDGTRLSIL.

The rearrangement uses TRBV11-2 and TRBJ1-5; D gene ambiguous. The V end lost 5 bases, the J end lost 0 bases, and 11 bases lay between the germline ends. CDR1 and CDR2 from the germline V gene are SGHAT and FQNNGV. The CDR3 spans 15 residues. CDR3 amino acids: CASSPDGNSNQPQHF. The CDR3 DNA follows: TGTGCCAGCAGCCCCGACGGAAATAGCAATCAGCCCCAGCATTTT. Using reference TRBV11-2 and TRBJ1-5 for the parts outside the CDR3, the full variable domain is EAGVAQSPRYKIIEKRQSVAFWCNPISGHATLYWYQQILGQGPKLLIQFQNNGVVDDSQLPKDRFSAERLKGVDSTLKIQPAKLEDSAVYLCASSPDGNSNQPQHFGDGTRLSIL.

The V call is TRBV29-1, the J call TRBJ1-2; D is perhaps TRBD1 (6 bases). CDR3 size: 18 residues. Trimming took 5 bases from V and 6 from J, leaving 31 bases between them. Germline lookup yields CDR1 SQVTM and CDR2 ANQGSEA. CDR3 amino acids: CSVLLGQTPHNVEDGYTF. The CDR3 coding sequence is TGCAGCGTTCTTCTAGGACAGACTCCCCATAATGTCGAGGATGGCTACACCTTC. The full variable domain, with the rest looked up from reference TRBV29-1 and TRBJ1-2, is SAVISQKPSRDICQRGTSLTIQCQVDSQVTMMFWYRQQPGQSLTLIATANQGSEATYESGFVIDKFPISRPNLTFSTLTVSNMSPEDSSIYLCSVLLGQTPHNVEDGYTFGSGTRLTVV.

The chain joins TRBV5-6 to TRBJ1-1, with D possibly being TRBD1 (5 bases). Germline CDR1 is SGHDT and CDR2 is YYEEEE. The CDR3 sequence is 12 residues long. With 2 bases removed from V and 6 bases from J, the gap between germline ends came to 8 bases. The CDR3 reads CASSFPGAEAFF. In DNA form, the CDR3 reads TGTGCCAGCAGCTTTCCGGGGGCTGAAGCTTTCTTT.

This chain links TRBV10-3 with TRBJ2-1; 9 positions agree with TRBD1. Germline trimming cut 0 bases from V and 8 bases from J; bases unmatched to any gene: 8. This CDR3 region has 16 residues. Germline CDR1 ENHRY, CDR2 SYGVKD. The CDR3 reads CAISESMGQGSYEQFF. Here the CDR3 DNA reads TGTGCCATCAGTGAGTCGATGGGACAGGGAAGTTATGAGCAGTTCTTC.

The chain joins TRBV6-5 to TRBJ2-7; D is perhaps TRBD1 (6 bases). This CDR3 contains 14 residues. Germline V CDR1 and CDR2: MNHEY, SVGAGI. The germline V and J ends were trimmed by 0 bases and 3 bases, with 9 bases remaining between them. CDR3 protein: CASSYSDRYYEQYV. Written as DNA, the CDR3 is TGTGCCAGCAGTTACTCGGACAGATACTACGAGCAGTACGTC.

This clone was detected once. This chain uses TRBV7-2 with TRBJ1-6; no definite D call. Germline V gene sequence: CDR1 SGHTA, CDR2 FQGNSA. Trimming left V 2 bases short and J 5 bases short, with 10 bases between. The length of the CDR3 is 15 residues. The CDR3 bases are TGTGCCAGCAGCTTAACGGGATCCGATAATTCACCCCTCCACTTT. As protein: CASSLTGSDNSPLHF.

The chain has TRBV13 and TRBJ2-1; D could derive from TRBD1 or TRBD2 (5 bases each). Trimming left V 5 bases short and J 5 bases short, with 13 bases between. The CDR3 runs 14 residues. Germline-derived CDR1 and CDR2 are PRHDT and FYEKMQ (reference sequence). CDR3 region: CASSPRGYDNEQFF. The CDR3 bases are TGTGCCAGCAGCCCCCGGGGCTACGACAATGAGCAGTTCTTC.

The rearrangement joins TRBV6-5 to TRBJ2-2; no clear D gene. The CDR3 contains 14 residues. From germline, CDR1 is MNHEY and CDR2 SVGAGI. Trimming took off 5 bases at V and 2 bases at J, with 9 bases between the two ends. Here the CDR3 DNA reads TGTGCCAGCAGTCGACTCGAAAACACCGGGGAGCTGTTTTTT. This codes for CASSRLENTGELFF.

This clone was counted once. The gene calls are TRBV9 and TRBJ1-6; 9 positions match TRBD1. V lost 3 bases, J lost 9 bases, and 4 bases stayed unmatched. Germline V CDR1 and CDR2: SGDLS, YYNGEE. CDR3 size: 14 residues. CDR3 nucleotides: TGTGCCAGCAGCGAGGGACAGGGTCGTTCACCCCTCCACTTT. Its protein is CASSEGQGRSPLHF. Full variable domain (outside the CDR3, taken from reference TRBV9 and TRBJ1-6): DSGVTQTPKHLITATGQRVTLRCSPRSGDLSVYWYQQSLDQGLQFLIQYYNGEERAKGNILERFSAQQFPDLHSELNLSSLELGDSALYFCASSEGQGRSPLHFGNGTRLTVT.

The chain combines TRBV6-5 with TRBJ1-5; D unresolved. Germline V gene data show CDR1 as MNHEY and CDR2 as SVGAGI. Trimming removed 7 bases from V and 5 bases from J, with 12 bases in between. CDR3 size: 13 residues. The CDR3 sequence: CASTQETYQPQHF. CDR3 DNA: TGTGCCAGCACCCAGGAAACCTATCAGCCCCAGCATTTT.

This clone was counted a few times. The chain couples TRBV9 to TRBJ1-3; a possible D gene is TRBD1 (5 bases). Germline loops: CDR1 SGDLS, CDR2 YYNGEE. V dropped 3 bases and J dropped 0 bases, with 13 bases sitting between them. The CDR3 has 16 amino acids. The CDR3 DNA reads TGTGCCAGCAGCGCTCGGGGGGATTTCTCTGGAAACACCATATATTTT. As protein: CASSARGDFSGNTIYF. The variable domain in full, with the rest retrieved from reference TRBV9 and TRBJ1-3, is DSGVTQTPKHLITATGQRVTLRCSPRSGDLSVYWYQQSLDQGLQFLIQYYNGEERAKGNILERFSAQQFPDLHSELNLSSLELGDSALYFCASSARGDFSGNTIYFGEGSWLTVV.

This clone came up once. V and J are TRBV9 and TRBJ2-2, with D maybe TRBD2 (5 bases). Per the germline V gene, CDR1 is SGDLS and CDR2 is YYNGEE. The CDR3 spans 17 residues. Trimming shortened V by 4 bases and J by 3 bases, and 19 bases separated the two germline ends. CDR3 nucleotide sequence: TGTGCCAGCAGCCCCAAACTAGGGTGGATGGACACCGGGGAGCTGTTTTTT. Encoded protein: CASSPKLGWMDTGELFF.

The chain carries TRBV11-1 and TRBJ2-2; 9 bases line up with TRBD2. The ends lost 2 bases at V and 6 bases at J; junction bases unmatched: 7. Per germline, CDR1 SGHAT and CDR2 FQDESV (reference sequence). This CDR3 region has 16 residues. CDR3 nucleotides: TGTGCCAGCAGCTTAATCGCGGGAGGGCCGTCCGGGGAGCTGTTTTTT. Translating gives CASSLIAGGPSGELFF.

The chain couples TRBV5-1 to TRBJ2-3; TRBD2 agrees at 8 bases. Germline V gene sequence: CDR1 SGHRS, CDR2 YFSETQ. V shed 3 bases, J shed 2 bases, and the junction held 5 bases outside the gene matches. This CDR3 spans 15 amino acids. The CDR3 DNA reads as TGCGCCAGCAGCTATTCGCGGGGGGACACAGATACGCAGTATTTT. Its protein product is CASSYSRGDTDTQYF.